This T cell receptor (beta chain) was found in a study of Ad26.COV2.S vaccination and SARS-CoV-2 variants (dated by TCRdb to about 2021). With regard to the full study: Donors in the vaccine arm were drawn from COV1001, a multicentre, randomized, double-blind, placebo-controlled phase I-IIa trial testing Ad26.COV2.S in healthy adults. Ad26.COV2.S was administered intramuscularly at a dose of 5x10^10 or 1x10^11 viral particles, either as one shot or as two shots given 56 days apart. TCRbeta repertoire sequencing was used to assess the specificity and breadth of SARS-CoV-2-reactive T cell receptors after Ad26.COV2.S vaccination. A total of some 30 samples were included in the TCR-sequenced set, comprising around 19 Ad26.COV2.S vaccine recipients, 5 placebo recipients and 8 SARS-CoV-2 convalescent individuals. Participants in the trial were split at random into five groups of five each, receiving low-dose or high-dose Ad26.COV2.S once or twice, or else placebo on both occasions. Throughout the experiments and outcome assessment, investigators stayed blinded to trial group allocation.

About this clone itself: Its antigen remains undetermined. No much larger clonotype is one base removed from it; base qualities were not supplied.

Reading from cysteine to phenylalanine, the CDR3 counts 15 amino acids. The entry retains the CDR3 DNA only, 45 bases that are in frame from base 1. The germline V gene sets CDR1 to SGHRS and CDR2 to YFSETQ. V lost 0 bases and J lost 3 bases; the stretch between them is 9 bases long. The sample's treatment or condition label is to be understood as: some 19 received Ad26.COV2.S at low or high dose, single or two shots; several received placebo; per-sample allocation not given. Repertoires of vaccine and placebo recipients were sequenced from samples collected on day 63 after the first injection. In Cohort 1b, roughly 25 adults aged 18-55 years were enrolled at a single site in Boston, USA, between 29 July and 7 August 2020. Ad26.COV2.S consisted of a replication-incompetent adenovirus type 26 vector by which a prefusion-stabilized SARS-CoV-2 spike protein from the original Wuhan strain was expressed.

TCRbeta CDR3 regions were sequenced with the immunoSEQ Assay. After extraction, genomic DNA underwent amplification by bias-controlled multiplex PCR, followed by high-throughput sequencing. The original methods were these. Collapsing and filtering of sequences were performed to quantify the absolute abundance of each unique TCRbeta CDR3 region. Usable DNA was measured by amplifying reference genes present in all nucleated cells, and TCRbeta template counts were normalized to that usable DNA to estimate T cell fraction. Repertoire TCRs were annotated as SARS-CoV-2-specific by exact matching of V gene, CDR3 amino acid sequence and J gene to a known reactive TCR set. The reference SARS-CoV-2 TCR set came from MIRA and was filtered for enrichment in COVID-19-positive ImmuneCODE repertoires, removing public or cross-reactive TCRs. Based on the MIRA antigens, annotated TCRs were further analysed at the level of specific ORF or position within ORF. Breadth was defined as the number of annotated unique rearrangements divided by the total number of unique productive rearrangements, and depth was defined as the summed frequency of the annotated unique rearrangements. Two-sided Wilcoxon rank-sum tests were used to compare TCR breadth between groups. Not all clones reach the TCRdb copy of this immuneACCESS table, which keeps in-frame sequences only. Checked studies attribute under half of the gap to unresolved V genes and leave the rest unexplained. The V and J calls and clone size come from that table; D and trimming were worked out from the DNA. The sample table lists some 460,000 clones, roughly nine tenths of them with a count of one. Clones ranked in the top ten supply about 1.5% of the sample.

Beyond this particular receptor, the publication reports: The study lacked the statistical power to compare responses across vaccine doses or regimens. After vaccination, substantial breadth of spike-specific CD8+ and CD4+ T cell responses was reported. The authors noted that the TCR breadth and depth analyses may have underestimated total T cell responses. Ad26.COV2.S recipients had higher spike-specific TCR breadth than placebo recipients (P = 0.0014). Non-spike TCR breadth was comparable between vaccine and placebo recipients, consistent with the vaccine containing only spike.

The source is a person between 18 and 60 years old who received the Ad26.COV2.S COVID-19 vaccine or a placebo. The rearranged chain carries TRBV5-1 and TRBJ2-2, with no confidently assigned D gene. Specimen: peripheral blood, collected in a trial of Ad26.COV2.S vaccine versus placebo. The CDR3 here reads CASSLVDRDTGELFF. The DNA reads as follows: TGCGCCAGCAGCTTGGTGGATCGGGACACCGGGGAGCTGTTTTTT.